The 10 T cell receptor beta chains given below trace back to one sample, sequenced in a study of shared clonotypes between healthy human individuals. Generated by immunoSEQ multiplex PCR, the TCRdb table keeps only in-frame clones and is missing some. The sample has some 470,000 clones, roughly four fifths seen once. The sample was PBMCs. These receptors came from a middle-aged woman in good health. Some clones in this sample may be carry-over from other donors' samples.

The rearrangement joins TRBV6-4 to TRBJ2-5; 7 bases match TRBD1. With 4 bases clipped from V and 5 bases from J, the junction kept 7 bases outside the gene matches. Germline CDR1 and CDR2: MRHNA and SNTAGT. The CDR3 has 14 residues. For the CDR3, the DNA is TGTGCCAGCAGTGTCGCTACAGGGGTTGAGACCCAGTACTTC. This translates into CASSVATGVETQYF.

The chain employs TRBV10-3 and TRBJ1-4; 7 bases are a match to TRBD1. The V and J ends lost 5 bases and 6 bases, in that order; junction bases with no gene match: 6. The CDR3 has 14 residues. Germline assignment: CDR1 ENHRY and CDR2 SYGVKD. The CDR3 reads CAISPDRADEKLFF. The CDR3 coding sequence is TGTGCCATCAGTCCCGACAGGGCGGATGAAAAACTGTTTTTT.

The CDR3 region is CASSLALAREKTQYF. CDR3 in DNA: TGTGCCAGCAGCCTCGCACTAGCCCGGGAAAAGACCCAGTACTTC. The rearrangement uses TRBV7-2 and TRBJ2-5, with D possibly TRBD2 on 6 matching bases. Trimming took off 5 bases at V and 6 bases at J, with 19 bases between the two ends. This CDR3 contains 15 residues. Germline CDR1 is SGHTA and CDR2 is FQGNSA.

This clone was counted at least ten times. The CDR3 sequence: CASSPIWTAQETQYF. CDR3 DNA sequence: TGTGCCAGCTCACCGATATGGACAGCCCAAGAGACCCAGTACTTC. V is TRBV18 and J is TRBJ2-5, with a possible D match to TRBD1 (6 bases). Germline V gives CDR1 KGHSH, CDR2 LQKENI. The CDR3 spans 15 residues. V was pared by 3 bases and J by 1 base, with 12 bases between.

The sample holds a few counts of this clone. The V gene is TRBV5-4, the J gene TRBJ1-1; no definite D call. Trimming took off 7 bases at V and 8 bases at J, with 15 bases between the two ends. The CDR3 totals 12 residues. Per the germline V gene, CDR1 is SGHNT and CDR2 is YYREEE (reference sequence). CDR3 protein: CASGLKGIEAFF. In nucleotides, the CDR3 is TGTGCCAGCGGCCTAAAGGGAATAGAAGCTTTCTTT.

The J gene is TRBJ1-1, the V gene TRBV4-1; D gene ambiguous. Trimming took off 1 base at V and 5 bases at J, with 14 bases between the two ends. Germline CDR1 and CDR2: MGHRA and YSYEKL. The CDR3 has 15 amino acids. CDR3 residues: CASSQGGLGLTEAFF. Here the CDR3 DNA reads TGCGCCAGCAGCCAAGGGGGTCTGGGGTTGACTGAAGCTTTCTTT.

The chain carries TRBV18 and TRBJ2-7; 7 bases agree with TRBD2. CDR3 length: 15 residues. Germline values: CDR1 KGHSH, CDR2 LQKENI. With 1 base clipped from V and 4 bases from J, the junction kept 7 bases outside the gene matches. The CDR3 DNA sequence: TGTGCCAGCTCACCACGTTCGGCTAGCGGATACGAGCAGTACTTC. Translation gives CASSPRSASGYEQYF.

The chain joins TRBV30 to TRBJ1-1, with D possibly being TRBD1 (5 bases). Trimming left V 0 bases short and J 5 bases short, with 13 bases between. The CDR3 has 14 amino acids. Germline CDR1 reads GTSNPN; CDR2 reads SVGIG (reference sequence). CDR3 loop: CAWSVGGTGTEAFF. CDR3 nucleotide sequence: TGTGCCTGGAGTGTCGGGGGGACGGGGACTGAAGCTTTCTTT.

This clone was detected many times. The rearrangement joins TRBV11-3 to TRBJ2-7, with 8 bases that match TRBD1. The germline gives CDR1 SGHNT, CDR2 YENEEA. Trimming cost V 5 bases and J 7 bases; bases outside gene matches: 7. This CDR3 comprises 13 residues. CDR3 coding DNA: TGTGCCAGCAGCCTTGACAGGGGAGGTGAGCAGTACTTC. It is translated as CASSLDRGGEQYF.

The V gene is TRBV9, the J gene TRBJ2-3; D not certain. Between the trimmed V and J ends, which lost 3 bases and 1 base, there was a span of 15 bases. Looked up from germline, CDR1 is SGDLS and CDR2 is YYNGEE. The CDR3 length is 16 residues. CDR3 bases: TGTGCCAGCAGCGGGTTGGCGTTCTCGGGCACAGATACGCAGTATTTT. Amino acids: CASSGLAFSGTDTQYF.